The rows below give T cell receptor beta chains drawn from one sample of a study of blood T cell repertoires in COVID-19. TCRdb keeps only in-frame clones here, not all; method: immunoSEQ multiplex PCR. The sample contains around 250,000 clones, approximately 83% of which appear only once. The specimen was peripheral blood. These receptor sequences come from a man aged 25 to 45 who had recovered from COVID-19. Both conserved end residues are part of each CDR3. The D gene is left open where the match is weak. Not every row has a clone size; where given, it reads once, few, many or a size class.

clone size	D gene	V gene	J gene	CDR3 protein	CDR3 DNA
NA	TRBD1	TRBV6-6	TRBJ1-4	CASTNLRGVSEKLFF	TGTGCCAGTACCAACCTCAGGGGGGTGAGTGAAAAACTGTTTTTT
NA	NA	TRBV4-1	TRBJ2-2	CASSQGDRTGELFF	TGCGCCAGCAGCCAGGGCGACCGCACCGGGGAGCTGTTTTTT
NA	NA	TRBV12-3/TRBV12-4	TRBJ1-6	CASSTGSGSPLHF	TGTGCCAGCAGTACGGGATCCGGTTCACCCCTCCACTTT
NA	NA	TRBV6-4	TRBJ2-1	CASSDAGRSHYNEQFF	TGTGCCAGCAGTGACGCGGGTAGATCTCACTACAATGAGCAGTTCTTC
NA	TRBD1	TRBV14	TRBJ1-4	CASSPIWTGYNEKLFF	TGTGCCAGCAGCCCTATCTGGACAGGGTATAATGAAAAACTGTTTTTT
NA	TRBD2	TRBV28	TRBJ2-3	CASSSLRGGTDTQYF	TGTGCCAGCAGTTCCCTCCGGGGGGGCACAGATACGCAGTATTTT
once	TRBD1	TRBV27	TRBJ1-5	CASSTDRAQPQHF	TGTGCCAGCAGTACGGACAGGGCTCAGCCCCAGCATTTT
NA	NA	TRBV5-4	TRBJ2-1	CASSLGGAIYNEQFF	TGTGCCAGCAGCTTGGGCGGGGCGATCTACAATGAGCAGTTCTTC
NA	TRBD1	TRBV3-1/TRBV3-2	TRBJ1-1	CASSQQGATEAFF	TGTGCCAGCAGCCAGCAGGGGGCCACTGAAGCTTTCTTT
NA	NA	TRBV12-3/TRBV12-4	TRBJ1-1	CASSLGAGTEAFF	TGTGCCAGCAGTTTGGGTGCGGGGACTGAAGCTTTCTTT
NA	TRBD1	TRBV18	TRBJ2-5	CASSSTGTGRAMSQETQYF	TGTGCCAGCTCATCGACCGGGACAGGGCGCGCGATGAGCCAAGAGACCCAGTACTTC
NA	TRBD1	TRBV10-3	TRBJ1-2	CAISDSGTGETGYGYTF	TGTGCCATCAGTGATTCCGGGACAGGGGAAACGGGCTATGGCTACACCTTC
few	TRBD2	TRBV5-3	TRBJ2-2	CARSLSLAGGSANTGELFF	TGTGCCAGAAGCTTGTCACTAGCGGGGGGGTCCGCGAACACCGGGGAGCTGTTTTTT
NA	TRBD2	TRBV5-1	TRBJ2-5	CASSGGLALETQYF	TGCGCCAGCAGCGGGGGACTAGCACTGGAGACCCAGTACTTC
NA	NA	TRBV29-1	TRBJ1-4	CSVSRARGKLFF	TGCAGCGTTTCTAGGGCCCGGGGAAAACTGTTTTTT
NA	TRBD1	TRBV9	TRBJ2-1	CASSVLGQGHNEQFF	TGTGCCAGCAGCGTCCTCGGACAGGGCCATAATGAGCAGTTCTTC
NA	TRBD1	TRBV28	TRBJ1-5	CASTSGQVSNQPQHF	TGTGCCAGCACTTCAGGACAGGTTAGCAATCAGCCCCAGCATTTT
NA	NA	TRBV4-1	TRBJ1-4	CASSQAQLASNEKLFF	TGCGCCAGCAGCCAAGCACAACTAGCCTCTAATGAAAAACTGTTTTTT
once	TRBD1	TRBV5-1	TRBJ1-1	CASSLGTGGWDTEAFF	TGCGCCAGCAGCTTGGGGACAGGGGGCTGGGACACTGAAGCTTTCTTT
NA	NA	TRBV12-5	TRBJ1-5	CASGLGFQGPQHF	TGTGCTAGTGGTTTGGGATTCCAGGGGCCCCAGCATTTT
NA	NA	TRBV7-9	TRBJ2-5	CASRNTGLGLDF	TGTGCCAGCAGAAATACAGGGCTCGGTCTCGACTTC
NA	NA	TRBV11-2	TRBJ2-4	CASRPGMVKENIQYF	TGTGCCAGCAGACCAGGGATGGTCAAGGAAAACATTCAGTACTTC
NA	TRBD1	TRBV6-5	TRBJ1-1	CASSPGDRVNTEAFF	TGTGCCAGCAGTCCCGGGGACAGGGTGAACACTGAAGCTTTCTTT
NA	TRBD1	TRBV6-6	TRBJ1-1	CASSYIQGYTEAFF	TGTGCCAGCAGTTACATACAGGGGTACACTGAAGCTTTCTTT